One T cell receptor (beta chain) is described in this entry. Study processing details: Cell counts per sample came from amplifying reference gene primers. Repertoires were generated with immunoSEQ multiplex PCR, while TCRdb's copy carries only in-frame clones and drops some. V and J calls and clone size follow that table, whereas D and trimming were derived from the DNA. Of some 170,000 clones listed, about 80% are singletons. CDR3 length: 15 amino acids. Per the germline V gene, CDR1 is MDHEN and CDR2 is SYDVKM. The ends lost 8 bases at V and 1 base at J; junction bases unmatched: 8. The data were taken from a study of blood T cell repertoires in COVID-19. Study as a whole: Some COVID-19 samples were acute and others convalescent; all came from the United States, Italy and Spain.

The rearrangement links TRBV28 to TRBJ2-7, with 10 bases fitting TRBD2. The sequence derives from a woman aged 70-85 years with acute or convalescent COVID-19. The sequenced sample was peripheral blood. CDR3 residues: CASATVAGGSYEQYF. The CDR3 DNA follows: TGTGCCAGCGCAACCGTAGCGGGAGGTTCCTACGAGCAGTACTTC.